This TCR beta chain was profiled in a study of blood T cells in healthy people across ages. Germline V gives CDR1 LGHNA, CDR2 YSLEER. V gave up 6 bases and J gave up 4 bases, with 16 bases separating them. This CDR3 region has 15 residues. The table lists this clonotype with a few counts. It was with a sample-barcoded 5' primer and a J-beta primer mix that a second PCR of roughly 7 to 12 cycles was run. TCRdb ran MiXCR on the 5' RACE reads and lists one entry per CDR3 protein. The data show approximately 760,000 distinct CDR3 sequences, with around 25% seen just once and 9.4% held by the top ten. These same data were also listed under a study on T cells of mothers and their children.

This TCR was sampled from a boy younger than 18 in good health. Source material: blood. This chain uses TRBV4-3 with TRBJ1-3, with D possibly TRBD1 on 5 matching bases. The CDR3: CASSSALGRGNTIYF. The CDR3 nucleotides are TGCGCCAGCAGTAGCGCCCTGGGGCGAGGAAACACCATATATTTT.